The sequence of this T cell receptor (beta chain) was determined in a study of vaccination and CD4 T cells after COVID-19 (dated by TCRdb to 2022 to 2024). About the full investigation: Convalescent patients had a positive SARS-CoV-2 result on nasal swab PCR, and of these patients, nine had mild disease and one had severe disease. In the convalescent cohort there were six males and four females, among whom were two Hispanic individuals, seven Caucasians, two Asians and one multiracial person. Participants got two doses of the Pfizer-BioNTech BNT162b2 vaccine (n=8) or two doses of the Moderna mRNA-1273 vaccine (n=2). Post-COVID blood samples were collected from convalescent patients a median of around 100 days after diagnosis, with a range of about 30 to 170 days. The time from the second vaccine dose to post-vaccine blood sampling had a median of roughly 79 days and ranged from about 12 to 250 days. Overlapping spike peptide pools from SARS-CoV-2 and from the common cold coronaviruses HCoV-NL63, HCoV-OC43 and HCoV-229E were used as culture stimuli. Control cultures received a CEFX viral epitope pool as the positive control, an HIV-1 Nef peptide pool as the negative control, or no peptide. In around nine COVID-19 convalescent patients and a handful of infection-naive healthy vaccine recipients, the spike-specific CD4+ TCR repertoire before mRNA vaccination was compared with the repertoire after mRNA vaccination.

V lost 1 base and J lost 3 bases; the stretch between them is 9 bases long. From its cysteine to its phenylalanine, the CDR3 spans 14 amino acids. Only the CDR3 DNA stays, 42 bases, in frame from base 1. CDR1 SGHTS and CDR2 YDEGEE were looked up in the germline V gene. The library was built by means of PCR. At the Johns Hopkins FTIC core, DNA from the cultured CD4+ T cells underwent TCR sequencing with the Oncomine TCR Beta short-read assay. The QIAamp micro DNA kit was used to extract genomic DNA from the cultured CD4+ T cells. The Oncomine TCR Beta libraries from cultured CD4+ T cells were pooled using unique dual indexes and then sequenced on an Illumina iSeq 100. The study's own analysis went as follows. Non-productive sequences were removed, and CDR3s not starting with C, not ending with F or W, or shorter than 7 amino acids were discarded. The MANAFEST web application was used to identify antigen-specific clonotypes by comparing peptide-stimulated wells against reference wells and other culture wells. An FDR below 0.05, an odds ratio above 5, and a productive frequency above 0.1% in at least two of three replicate wells were required for clones to be considered positive. A clonotype was classed as cross-reactive if the clonotype showed significant expansion both in SARS-CoV-2 spike wells and in at least one common cold coronavirus spike condition. Similarity between CDR3 sequences was evaluated in R version 3.6.1 using Levenshtein distances (stringdist) and unrooted phylogenetic trees (ape). TCRdb reworked the public reads: Q25 trimming with fastp, MiXCR clone assembly, productive beta chains retained. CDR3 protein sequences are deduplicated, and each keeps its most common genes and DNA. TCRdb's processing, not the study's, gives the V and J calls here. This sample has over 10,000 distinct CDR3 sequences in its table, and 45% of those were observed once. Roughly 7.3% of the sample goes to the ten largest clones.

This clonotype was recorded a few times. Which antigen it targets is not known. No quality values exist for individual bases; no much larger clone is one base distant. What the authors observed across the whole study: In convalescent patients, a median 86.3% of post-vaccine SARS-CoV-2-reactive clones were detected only after vaccination, and vaccine-specific priming was suggested by this finding. Of the vaccine-specific clones in convalescent patients, 304 of 307, or nearly all, reacted only to SARS-CoV-2 spike and did not cross-react with common cold coronaviruses. The median number of SARS-CoV-2-reactive clonotypes rose from approximately 20 after infection to some 37 after vaccination, but the change was not significant. Relatively few convalescent patients were included in the study, and early timepoints after natural infection were not analyzed.

The treatment or condition tag for this specimen amounts to: roughly 10-day PBMC culture with coronavirus spike peptide pools or control peptides (ViraFEST assay). The ViraFEST assay was used in the study, in which antigen-specific T cells were expanded with peptide pools and expanded clonotypes were subsequently identified by TCR sequencing. Positive SARS-CoV-2 PCR tests in the convalescent patients dated from March to December 2020, before Alpha, Beta and Delta variants emerged in the United States. About 2 million PBMCs per well were cultured in IMDM with approximately 5.2% human AB serum and about 9.2 IU/ml IL-2, plus 10 ug/ml peptide pools. On days 3 and 7, half of the culture medium was replaced with fresh IL-2-containing medium. Once the cells had been in culture for about 10 days, the EasySep CD4+ T cell isolation kit was used to isolate CD4+ T cells by negative selection. Ficoll-Paque Plus gradient centrifugation was used to isolate PBMCs from whole blood, and the isolated PBMCs were then either used fresh or cryopreserved at -140C. Each culture condition was generally run in triplicate wells.

The clonotype originates from a human donor who had recovered from COVID-19. The rearranged chain carries TRBV5-8 and TRBJ2-3; the D gene cannot be named for sure. The sequences come from CD4+ T cells from blood, cultured in vitro, collected after SARS-CoV-2 vaccination. The nucleotides are TGTGCCAGCAGCTTGTTTGTTCGTACAGATACGCAGTATTTT. Its protein product is CASSLFVRTDTQYF.